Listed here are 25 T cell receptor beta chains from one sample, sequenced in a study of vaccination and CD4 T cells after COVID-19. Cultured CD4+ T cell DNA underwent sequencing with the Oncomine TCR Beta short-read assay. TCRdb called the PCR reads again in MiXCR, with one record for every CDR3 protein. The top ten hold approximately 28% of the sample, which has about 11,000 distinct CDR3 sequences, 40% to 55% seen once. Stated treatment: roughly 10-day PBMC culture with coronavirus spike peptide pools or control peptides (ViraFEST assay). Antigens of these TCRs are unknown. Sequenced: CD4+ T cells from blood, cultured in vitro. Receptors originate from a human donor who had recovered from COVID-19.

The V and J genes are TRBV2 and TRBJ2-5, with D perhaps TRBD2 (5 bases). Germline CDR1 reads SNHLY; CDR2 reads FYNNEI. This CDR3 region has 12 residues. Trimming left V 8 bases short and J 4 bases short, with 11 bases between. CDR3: CASRESGETQYF. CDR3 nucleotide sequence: TGTGCCAGCCGGGAAAGCGGAGAGACCCAGTACTTC.

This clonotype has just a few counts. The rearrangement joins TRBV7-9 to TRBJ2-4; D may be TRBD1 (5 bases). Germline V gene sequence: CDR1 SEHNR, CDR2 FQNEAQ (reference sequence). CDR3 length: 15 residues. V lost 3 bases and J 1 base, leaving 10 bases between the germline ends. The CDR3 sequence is CASSLLGAAKNIQYF. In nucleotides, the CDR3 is TGTGCCAGCAGCTTGTTAGGGGCTGCCAAAAACATTCAGTACTTC.

CDR3 sequence (DNA): TGCGCCAGCAGCCTGACAGGGAATGTAGCTAATGAAAAACTGTTTTTT. Encoded protein: CASSLTGNVANEKLFF. This chain connects TRBV5-1 to TRBJ1-4, with TRBD1 matching 7 bases. Germline assignment: CDR1 SGHRS and CDR2 YFSETQ. This CDR3 is 16 amino acids long. The V segment lost 4 bases and the J segment 3 bases; nucleotides outside the gene matches: 9.

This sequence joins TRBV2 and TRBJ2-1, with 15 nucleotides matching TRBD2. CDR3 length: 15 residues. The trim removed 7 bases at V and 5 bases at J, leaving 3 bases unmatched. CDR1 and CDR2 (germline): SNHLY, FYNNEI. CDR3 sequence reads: CASTGTSGGNNEQFF. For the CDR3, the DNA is TGTGCCAGCACCGGGACTAGCGGGGGGAACAATGAGCAGTTCTTC.

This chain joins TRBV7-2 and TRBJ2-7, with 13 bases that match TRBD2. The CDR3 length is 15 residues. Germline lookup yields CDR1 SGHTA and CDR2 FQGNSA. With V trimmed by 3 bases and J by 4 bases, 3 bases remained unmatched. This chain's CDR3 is CASSLGLAGSYEQYF. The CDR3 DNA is TGTGCCAGCAGCTTGGGACTAGCGGGGTCATACGAGCAGTACTTC.

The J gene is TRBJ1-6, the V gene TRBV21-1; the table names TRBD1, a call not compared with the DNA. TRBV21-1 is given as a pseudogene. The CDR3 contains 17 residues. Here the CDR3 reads CASSRRGTGNYNSPLHF. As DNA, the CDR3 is TGTGCCAGCAGCAGAAGGGGGACAGGGAACTATAATTCACCCCTCCACTTT.

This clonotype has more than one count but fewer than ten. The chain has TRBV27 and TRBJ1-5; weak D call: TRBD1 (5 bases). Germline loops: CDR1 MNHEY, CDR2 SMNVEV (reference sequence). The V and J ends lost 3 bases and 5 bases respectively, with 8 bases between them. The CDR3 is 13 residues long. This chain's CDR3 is CASSFTGDQPQHF. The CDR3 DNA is TGTGCCAGCAGTTTTACGGGGGATCAGCCCCAGCATTTT.

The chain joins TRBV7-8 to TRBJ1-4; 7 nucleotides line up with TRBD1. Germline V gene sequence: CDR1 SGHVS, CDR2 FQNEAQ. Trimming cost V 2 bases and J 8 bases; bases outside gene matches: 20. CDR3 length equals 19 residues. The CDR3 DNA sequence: TGTGCCAGCAGCTTACTACCCCCCTCATACAGGGGTGGGGAGGAAAAACTGTTTTTT. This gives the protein CASSLLPPSYRGGEEKLFF. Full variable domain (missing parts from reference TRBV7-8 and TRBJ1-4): GAGVSQSPRYKVAKRGQDVALRCDPISGHVSLFWYQQALGQGPEFLTYFQNEAQLDKSGLPSDRFFAERPEGSVSTLKIQRTQQEDSAVYLCASSLLPPSYRGGEEKLFFGSGTQLSVL.

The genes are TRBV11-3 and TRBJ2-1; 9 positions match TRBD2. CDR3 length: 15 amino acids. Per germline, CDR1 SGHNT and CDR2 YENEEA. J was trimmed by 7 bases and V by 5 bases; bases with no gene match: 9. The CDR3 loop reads CASSRGAGGPNEQFF. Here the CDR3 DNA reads TGTGCCAGCAGCCGGGGGGCGGGGGGGCCTAATGAGCAGTTCTTC.

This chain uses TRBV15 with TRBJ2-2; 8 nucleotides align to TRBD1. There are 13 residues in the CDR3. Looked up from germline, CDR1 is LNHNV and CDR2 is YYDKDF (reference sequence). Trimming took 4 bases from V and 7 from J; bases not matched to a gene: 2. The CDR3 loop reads CATSIDRGGELFF. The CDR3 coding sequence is TGTGCCACCAGCATCGACAGGGGCGGGGAGCTGTTTTTT.

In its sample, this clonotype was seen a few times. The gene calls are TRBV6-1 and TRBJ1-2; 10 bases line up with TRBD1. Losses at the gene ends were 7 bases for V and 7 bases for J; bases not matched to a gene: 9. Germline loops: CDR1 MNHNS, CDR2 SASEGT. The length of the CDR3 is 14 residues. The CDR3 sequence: CASTTARDRGGYTF. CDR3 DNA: TGTGCCAGCACCACAGCCAGGGACAGGGGTGGCTACACCTTC.

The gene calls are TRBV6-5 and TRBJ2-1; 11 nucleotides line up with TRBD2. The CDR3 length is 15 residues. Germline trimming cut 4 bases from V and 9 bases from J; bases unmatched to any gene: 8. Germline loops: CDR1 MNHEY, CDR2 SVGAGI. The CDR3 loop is CASSSIAGGRGEQFF. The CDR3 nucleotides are TGTGCCAGCAGTTCGATAGCGGGGGGGCGTGGTGAGCAGTTCTTC.

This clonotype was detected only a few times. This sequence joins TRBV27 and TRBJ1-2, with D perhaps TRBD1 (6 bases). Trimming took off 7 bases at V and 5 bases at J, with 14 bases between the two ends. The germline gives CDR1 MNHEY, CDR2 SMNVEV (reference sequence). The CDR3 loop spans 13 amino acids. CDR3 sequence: CASTSRGHYGYTF. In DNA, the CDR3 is TGTGCCAGCACCTCCCGGGGGCATTATGGCTACACCTTC.

CDR3 amino acids: CASSPSGDSNQPQHF. The DNA for the CDR3 is TGTGCCAGCAGCCCGTCAGGGGACAGCAATCAGCCCCAGCATTTT. The V call is TRBV7-9, the J call TRBJ1-5; D may be TRBD1 (6 bases). The V end lost 5 bases, the J end lost 1 base, and 12 bases lay between the germline ends. This CDR3 is built from 15 residues. Germline values: CDR1 SEHNR, CDR2 FQNEAQ (reference sequence).

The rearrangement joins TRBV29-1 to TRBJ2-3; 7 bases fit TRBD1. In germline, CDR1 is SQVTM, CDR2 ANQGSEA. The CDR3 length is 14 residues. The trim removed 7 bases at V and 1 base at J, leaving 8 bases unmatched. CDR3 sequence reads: CSAAPTGRTDTQYF. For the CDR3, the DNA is TGCAGCGCTGCCCCGACAGGGCGCACAGATACGCAGTATTTT.

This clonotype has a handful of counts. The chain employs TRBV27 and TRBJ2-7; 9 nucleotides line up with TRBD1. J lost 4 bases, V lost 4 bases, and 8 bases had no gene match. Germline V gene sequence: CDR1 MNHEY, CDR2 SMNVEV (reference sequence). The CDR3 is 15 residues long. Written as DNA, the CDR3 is TGTGCCAGCAGTTCAACGGACAGGGGAGGATACGAGCAGTACTTC. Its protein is CASSSTDRGGYEQYF.

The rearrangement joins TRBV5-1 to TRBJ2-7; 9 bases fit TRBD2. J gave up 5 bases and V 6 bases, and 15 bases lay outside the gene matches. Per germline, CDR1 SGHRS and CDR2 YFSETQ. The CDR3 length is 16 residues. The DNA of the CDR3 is TGCGCCAGCACCCGACTAGCGGCCGGGGCGGGGGACGAGCAGTACTTC. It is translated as CASTRLAAGAGDEQYF.

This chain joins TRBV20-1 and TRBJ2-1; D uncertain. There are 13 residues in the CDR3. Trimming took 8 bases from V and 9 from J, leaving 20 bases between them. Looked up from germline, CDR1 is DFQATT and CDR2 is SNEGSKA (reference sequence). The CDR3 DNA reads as TGCAGTCCCTACAGCCGAGTCGGGTCTGAGCAGTTCTTC. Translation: CSPYSRVGSEQFF.

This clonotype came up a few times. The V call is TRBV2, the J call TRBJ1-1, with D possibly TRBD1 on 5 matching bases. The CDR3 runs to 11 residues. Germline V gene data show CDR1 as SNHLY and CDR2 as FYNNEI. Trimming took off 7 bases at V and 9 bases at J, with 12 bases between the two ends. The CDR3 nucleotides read TGTGCCAGCATCCCCGAGGGGAAAGCTTTCTTT. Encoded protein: CASIPEGKAFF.

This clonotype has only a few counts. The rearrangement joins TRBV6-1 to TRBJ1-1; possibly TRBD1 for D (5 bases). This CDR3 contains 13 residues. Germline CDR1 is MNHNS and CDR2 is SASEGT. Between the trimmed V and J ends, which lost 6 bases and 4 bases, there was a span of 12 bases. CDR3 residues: CASRGGGGTEAFF. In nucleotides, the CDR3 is TGTGCCAGCAGGGGTGGGGGAGGCACTGAAGCTTTCTTT.

The CDR3 DNA follows: TGCAGCGTTGATCGGGGAAACACCGGGGAGCTGTTTTTT. This codes for CSVDRGNTGELFF. The rearrangement uses TRBV29-1 and TRBJ2-2; D may be TRBD2 (5 bases). V lost 3 bases, J lost 2 bases, and 7 bases lay in between. Germline V gene lookup returns CDR1 SQVTM and CDR2 ANQGSEA. The CDR3 has 13 residues.

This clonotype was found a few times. The CDR3 coding sequence is TGTGCCAGCAGACCGACAGGGGGAGCCAAAAACATTCAGTACTTC. Its translation: CASRPTGGAKNIQYF. The chain employs TRBV25-1 and TRBJ2-4, with TRBD1 matching 9 bases. Germline V gives CDR1 MGHDK, CDR2 SYGVNS. After removal of 6 bases from V and 0 bases from J, the junction contained 3 bases not matched to a gene. The CDR3 covers 15 residues.

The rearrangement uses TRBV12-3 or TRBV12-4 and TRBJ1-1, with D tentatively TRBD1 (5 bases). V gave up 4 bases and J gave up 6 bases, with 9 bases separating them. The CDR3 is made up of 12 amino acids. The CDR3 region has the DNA TGTGCCAGCAGTTGGGGGTCGGCTGAAGCTTTCTTT. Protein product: CASSWGSAEAFF.

This CDR3 is CASSSNLIMGRPEQYF. The CDR3 DNA sequence: TGTGCCAGCAGCTCTAACCTAATAATGGGCCGGCCGGAGCAGTACTTC. The V call is TRBV11-2, the J call TRBJ2-7; no definite D call. The CDR3 consists of 16 residues. The V and J ends lost 4 bases and 7 bases respectively, with 23 bases between them. The germline gives CDR1 SGHAT, CDR2 FQNNGV.

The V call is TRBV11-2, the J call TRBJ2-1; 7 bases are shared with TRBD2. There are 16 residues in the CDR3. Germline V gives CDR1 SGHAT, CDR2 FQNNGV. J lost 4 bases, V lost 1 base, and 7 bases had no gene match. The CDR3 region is CASSLAGGRVYNEQFF. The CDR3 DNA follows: TGTGCCAGCAGCTTAGCGGGTGGGAGGGTGTACAATGAGCAGTTCTTC.